A single sample is the source of the 17 T cell receptor beta chains below, sequenced in a study of blood T cell repertoires in COVID-19. Using immunoSEQ multiplex PCR, the repertoire was profiled, and TCRdb retains in-frame clones only, with some absent. The sample lists around 15,000 clones, 80% occurring once. Sequenced: peripheral blood. The receptors originated from a human donor in a cohort sampled during active COVID-19.

The chain links TRBV7-2 to TRBJ2-7; 7 bases align to TRBD1. CDR1 and CDR2 (germline): SGHTA, FQGNSA. The CDR3 covers 14 residues. J lost 5 bases, V lost 5 bases, and 9 bases had no gene match. The CDR3 protein is CASSQGTVFNEQYF. The CDR3 bases are TGTGCCAGCAGCCAGGGGACAGTTTTCAACGAGCAGTACTTC.

The rearrangement links TRBV4-1 to TRBJ1-2; TRBD1 matches at 7 bases. The germline CDR1 and CDR2 sequences are MGHRA and YSYEKL. The trim removed 2 bases at V and 2 bases at J, leaving 5 bases unmatched. The CDR3 is 15 residues long. CDR3 DNA sequence: TGCGCCAGCAGCCAACCCCGGACAGGAAACTATGGCTACACCTTC. Protein: CASSQPRTGNYGYTF.

The chain links TRBV3-1 (or the pseudogene TRBV3-2) to TRBJ2-2; no clear D. The V and J ends lost 4 bases and 0 bases respectively, with 6 bases between them. Germline-derived CDR1 and CDR2 are LGHDT and YNNKEL (reference sequence). The CDR3 contains 14 residues. The DNA for the CDR3 is TGTGCCAGCAGCCGTATCGCGAACACCGGGGAGCTGTTTTTT. This translates into CASSRIANTGELFF.

This chain links TRBV9 with TRBJ2-7, with a weak D call TRBD1 (6 bases). V gave up 4 bases and J gave up 2 bases, with 19 bases separating them. From germline, CDR1 is SGDLS and CDR2 YYNGEE. The CDR3 extends over 16 amino acids. The DNA of the CDR3 is TGTGCCAGCAGCCCCTGGGACACTTCTCCCACCTACGAGCAGTACTTC. It specifies CASSPWDTSPTYEQYF.

This clone has more than one count but fewer than ten. The chain links TRBV29-1 to TRBJ1-3; D gene unclear. Germline-derived CDR1 and CDR2 are SQVTM and ANQGSEA. CDR3 length: 13 amino acids. The V end was cut by 3 bases, the J end by 6 bases, with 12 bases between. The CDR3 DNA follows: TGCAGCGTTGACCCGGGAGACTCAAACACCATATATTTT. Translating gives CSVDPGDSNTIYF.

The CDR3 coding sequence is TGTGCCAGCAGGGCAGGGGTTTCGGGCAAAAACATTCAGTACTTC. It specifies CASRAGVSGKNIQYF. The chain recombines TRBV27 with TRBJ2-4; weak D call: TRBD1 (6 bases). V lost 6 bases to trimming and J lost 3 bases, with 15 bases between them. Germline V gene data show CDR1 as MNHEY and CDR2 as SMNVEV (reference sequence). CDR3 length: 15 amino acids.

The rearrangement links TRBV12-3 or TRBV12-4 to TRBJ2-7; D uncertain. The CDR3 runs 13 residues. V gave up 2 bases and J gave up 8 bases, with 13 bases separating them. CDR3 coding DNA: TGTGCCAGCAGTTTATCATCGTCGGGTCAGCAGTACTTC. This gives the protein CASSLSSSGQQYF.

This chain uses TRBV7-9 with TRBJ2-5; a weak D match, TRBD1 (5 bases). The V gene lost 1 base and the J gene lost 2 bases, with 11 bases spanning the gap. This CDR3 region has 15 residues. Germline lookup yields CDR1 SEHNR and CDR2 FQNEAQ (reference sequence). The CDR3 nucleotides are TGTGCCAGCAGCTTAGATGGACACGAGCAAGAGACCCAGTACTTC. Its protein product is CASSLDGHEQETQYF.

This rearrangement joins TRBV9 to TRBJ1-2, with 8 bases lining up with TRBD1. The ends lost 4 bases at V and 10 bases at J; junction bases unmatched: 12. CDR1 and CDR2 from the germline V gene are SGDLS and YYNGEE. This CDR3 contains 14 residues. The CDR3 protein is CASSLDTTGVLYTF. For the CDR3, the DNA is TGTGCCAGCAGCTTAGACACGACAGGGGTTCTCTACACCTTC.

The V gene is TRBV19, the J gene TRBJ1-1; D remains unclear. V was trimmed by 3 bases and J by 1 base, leaving 6 bases between them. The CDR3 contains 13 residues. From germline, CDR1 is LNHDA and CDR2 SQIVND (reference sequence). The CDR3 bases are TGTGCCAGTAGTATGAGGGAGAACACTGAAGCTTTCTTT. Amino acids: CASSMRENTEAFF.

The chain combines TRBV28 with TRBJ1-2; D is unresolved. V was pared by 7 bases and J by 4 bases, with 22 bases between. The CDR3 consists of 16 residues. Germline CDR1 reads MDHEN; CDR2 reads SYDVKM. Here the CDR3 DNA reads TGTGCCAGCAATGAGATCTTATGGGTCGGGAGCTATGGCTACACCTTC. The encoded protein is CASNEILWVGSYGYTF.

The chain is built from TRBV6-6 and TRBJ2-2; D may be TRBD1 (5 bases). Per germline, CDR1 MNHNY and CDR2 SVGAGI (reference sequence). V lost 6 bases and J lost 6, with 17 bases in between. This CDR3 comprises 15 residues. The CDR3 region has the DNA TGTGCCAGCAGACACTCAGGGCAATGGGCCGGGGAGCTGTTTTTT. This gives the protein CASRHSGQWAGELFF.

The chain employs TRBV2 and TRBJ2-2, with TRBD1 identical over 7 bases. Germline V gives CDR1 SNHLY, CDR2 FYNNEI. The CDR3 is 15 amino acids. With 3 bases clipped from V and 4 bases from J, the junction kept 5 bases outside the gene matches. CDR3 sequence reads: CASSDRQGSTGELFF. The DNA for the CDR3 is TGTGCCAGCAGTGATCGACAGGGTAGCACCGGGGAGCTGTTTTTT.

The V and J genes are TRBV7-6 and TRBJ2-7, with a possible D match to TRBD1 (5 bases). V was pared by 2 bases and J by 3 bases, with 5 bases between. Germline CDR1 is SGHVS and CDR2 is FNYEAQ. CDR3 length: 12 residues. Written as DNA, the CDR3 is TGTGCCAGCAGCTTACAGGGCTACGAGCAGTACTTC. Amino acid sequence: CASSLQGYEQYF.

V and J are TRBV12-3 or TRBV12-4 and TRBJ1-2; D is undetermined. V dropped 3 bases and J dropped 8 bases, with 13 bases sitting between them. The CDR3 length is 13 residues. The CDR3 DNA reads as TGTGCCAGCAGTTTGGTCGGGGTAGAAGGCTACACCTTC. This encodes CASSLVGVEGYTF.

The chain joins TRBV2 to TRBJ2-3; 12 bases agree with TRBD2. There are 17 residues in the CDR3. Trimming took 4 bases from V and 5 from J; bases not matched to a gene: 10. Germline loops: CDR1 SNHLY, CDR2 FYNNEI. This CDR3 is CASSGRTSGEVGDTQYF. The CDR3 DNA sequence: TGTGCCAGCAGTGGACGGACTAGCGGGGAGGTTGGAGATACGCAGTATTTT.

J is TRBJ1-5 and V is TRBV5-8; 7 nucleotides align to TRBD1. Trimming removed 4 bases from V and 0 bases from J; junction bases left unmatched: 4. This CDR3 has 15 residues. Germline CDR1 SGHTS, CDR2 YDEGEE. CDR3 bases: TGTGCCAGCAGCCCTGGGACAGTTAGCAATCAGCCCCAGCATTTT. This gives the protein CASSPGTVSNQPQHF.